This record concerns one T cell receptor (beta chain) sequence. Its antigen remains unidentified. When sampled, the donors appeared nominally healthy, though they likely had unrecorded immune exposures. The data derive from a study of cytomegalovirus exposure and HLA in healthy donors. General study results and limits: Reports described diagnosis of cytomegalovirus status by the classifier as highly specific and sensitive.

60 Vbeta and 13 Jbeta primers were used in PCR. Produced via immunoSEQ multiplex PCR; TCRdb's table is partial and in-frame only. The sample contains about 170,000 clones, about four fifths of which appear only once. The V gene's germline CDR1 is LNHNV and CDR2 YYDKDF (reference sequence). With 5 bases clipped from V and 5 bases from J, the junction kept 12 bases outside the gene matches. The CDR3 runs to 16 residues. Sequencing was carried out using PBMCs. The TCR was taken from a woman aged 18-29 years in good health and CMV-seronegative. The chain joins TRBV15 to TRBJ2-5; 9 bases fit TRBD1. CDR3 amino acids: CATSRFRDRVKETQYF. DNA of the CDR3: TGTGCCACCAGCCGATTCCGGGACAGGGTGAAGGAGACCCAGTACTTC.